This TCR beta chain was recovered during a study of blood T cell repertoires in COVID-19. Study-level background: The United States, Italy and Spain supplied acute and convalescent COVID-19 samples.

CDR1 is DFQATT, CDR2 SNEGSKA, per germline (reference sequence). Trimming left V 3 bases short and J 4 bases short, with 9 bases between. This CDR3 has 12 residues. Only in-frame clones appear in the TCRdb table, and some are missing; sequencing was by immunoSEQ multiplex PCR. The sample lists 380,000 or so clones; around 90% were seen once. The clonotype originates from a woman between 35 and 50 years old with acute COVID-19. The chain combines TRBV20-1 with TRBJ1-1; no clear D. Sequenced: PBMCs or T cells enriched from blood (not recorded which). The DNA for the CDR3 is TGCAGTGCTAGTGGTTTCTCCACTGAAGCTTTCTTT. Translated, it gives CSASGFSTEAFF.